The T cell receptor beta chain under discussion was sequenced for a study of OX40 agonist ivuxolimab in advanced cancers. Study-wide background: Participants averaged approximately 65 years of age (range 23 to 79) and were under 90% male.

Individuals having autoimmune disease history or systemic immunosuppression were not enrolled. In germline, CDR1 is MGHRA, CDR2 YSYEKL. The CDR3 is 16 amino acids. V shed 1 base, J shed 3 bases, and the junction held 1 base outside the gene matches. Generated by immunoSEQ multiplex PCR, the TCRdb table keeps only in-frame clones and is missing some. The top ten hold about 29% of the sample, which has 9,500 to 15,000 clones, about 75% seen once. Broader study findings: Expanded peripheral T-cell antigen specificity went undetermined. Relative to CD4+, CD8+ T cells held more expanded clones on average.

A note on this clone: Its antigen is currently unknown.

The sequences come from CD4+ or CD8+ T cells sorted from blood, collected in a trial of the OX40 agonist ivuxolimab. The gene calls are TRBV4-1 and TRBJ2-1; 12 bases fit TRBD2. The receptor comes from an adult with an advanced solid tumor such as melanoma, head and neck, liver or kidney cancer. The CDR3 loop reads CASSQGTSGIYNEQFF. In nucleotides, the CDR3 is TGCGCCAGCAGCCAAGGGACTAGCGGGATCTACAATGAGCAGTTCTTC.